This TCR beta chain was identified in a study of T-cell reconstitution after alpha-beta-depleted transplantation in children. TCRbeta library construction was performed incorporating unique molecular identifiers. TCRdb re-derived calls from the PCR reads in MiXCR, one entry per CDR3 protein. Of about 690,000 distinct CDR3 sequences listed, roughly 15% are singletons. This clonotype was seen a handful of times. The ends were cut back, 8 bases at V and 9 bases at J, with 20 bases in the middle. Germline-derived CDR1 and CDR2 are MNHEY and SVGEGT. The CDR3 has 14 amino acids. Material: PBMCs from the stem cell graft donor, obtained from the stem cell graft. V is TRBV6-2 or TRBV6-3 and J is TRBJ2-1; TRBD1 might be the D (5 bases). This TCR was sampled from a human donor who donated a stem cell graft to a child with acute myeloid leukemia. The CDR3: CASWDPLRVGEQFF. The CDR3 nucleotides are TGTGCCAGCTGGGATCCACTCAGGGTCGGTGAGCAGTTCTTC.